This T cell receptor beta chain was obtained from a study of T cell responses to AZD1222 COVID-19 vaccine (dated by TCRdb to about 2021). Broadly, across the study: AZD1222 recipients whose second dose came at about 4 weeks and those whose second dose came at about 12 weeks were combined into one group, since spike-specific TCR depth and breadth did not differ between the two schedules. TCR sequencing was performed for about 250 trial participants, of whom around 200 were given two doses of AZD1222 and around 26 were given two doses of MenACWY control vaccine. Enrollment into the trials was organized by age into subgroups of 18-55, 56-69 and 70-plus years, and those subgroups contained about 150, 27 and 61 TCR-sequenced participants, respectively. Study-wide conclusions, independent of this receptor: Because no day 14 peak-response samples were available, the repertoires could be characterized only after the peak T cell response. Epitopes outside the regions mutated in the B.1.351 and B.1.1.7 variants were reportedly recognized by nearly half of the unique spike-specific TCRs. Vaccine-associated CD4 TCRs spanned the whole spike protein, with dominant responses in regions 160-218 and 743-854. Participants were mostly white British and included more females than males, and it was suggested by the authors that clonal diversity may have been underestimated. Conclusions about previously exposed vaccinees are limited because only five to seven AZD1222 recipients were SARS-CoV-2 seropositive at baseline. A significant rise in spike-specific TCR breadth and depth was observed after two AZD1222 doses relative to day 0 and relative to MenACWY recipients. In the small 56-69-year group, the increase in depth fell short of significance, most likely because of low power.

The CDR3 regions of human TCRbeta chains were analyzed by immunosequencing. In the source study's methods: TCRs in the repertoires were matched against a reference library of SARS-CoV-2-specific TCRs that had been generated with the MIRA antigen-specificity platform. Breadth was defined as the fraction of unique TCRs that were SARS-CoV-2-associated, and depth was defined as the fraction of total T cells that were SARS-CoV-2-associated. Using the MIRA data, each spike-specific TCR was mapped to the spike region that the TCR reacts to and placed in a CD4 or CD8 class. Log10-transformed breadth and depth values were compared by one-way ANOVA with Sidak's multiple comparisons tests. TCRdb provides this immuneACCESS table in a form limited to in-frame rearrangements. Some clones are lacking; in checked studies, under half of them reflect an unresolved V gene, and why the rest are absent is not known. D and trimming come from the DNA, and the V and J calls and clone size come from that table. The sample records about 150,000 clones, approximately 90% of which are singletons. Over 3% of the sample rests with the top ten.

With regard to this clone: The clone's antigen remains unknown. No much larger clone exists at a distance of one base, and base qualities are not known.

As encoded in the germline V gene (reference sequence), CDR1 is MNHEY while CDR2 is SMNVEV. There are 13 amino acids in the CDR3, from cysteine to phenylalanine inclusive. The only DNA kept is the CDR3, 39 bases in frame from the first base. Relative to germline, V is 10 bases shorter and J is 7 bases shorter, with 20 bases between their ends. In light of the paper, this sample's time point label describes: baseline before first vaccination. The vaccinee samples were drawn from two UK trials, COV001 and COV002, one of which was a single-blind randomized controlled phase 2/3 trial testing AZD1222 (ChAdOx1 nCoV-19) in healthy adults. For TCRbeta chain sequencing, PBMC samples from trial participants were taken at day 0 and at day 28 after the second dose.

The material was peripheral blood, obtained on day 0 of AZD1222 vaccination. The receptor's source is an adult in good health. This sequence uses TRBV27 and TRBJ2-7, and possibly TRBD2, on 7 matching bases. Here the CDR3 is given as CAIGYGGAREQYF. At the DNA level, the sequence is TGTGCCATCGGTTATGGGGGGGCGAGGGAGCAGTACTTC.